The following is a T cell receptor beta chain sequence with its context. This clone has only a few counts. Its antigen is currently not known. No base quality information exists; no much larger clone differs at one position. The data originate from a study of Ad26.COV2.S vaccination and SARS-CoV-2 variants (TCRdb year 2021). About the full investigation: Vaccine-arm donors were drawn from COV1001, a multicentre, randomized, double-blind, placebo-controlled phase I-IIa trial of Ad26.COV2.S in healthy adults. Ad26.COV2.S was administered intramuscularly at 5 x 10^10 or 1 x 10^11 viral particles, either as a single shot or as two shots given 56 days apart. TCRbeta repertoire sequencing served as the tool for gauging how specific and how broad the SARS-CoV-2-reactive T cell receptors were following Ad26.COV2.S vaccination. A total of roughly 30 samples were included in the TCR-sequenced set, comprising about 20 Ad26.COV2.S vaccine recipients, 5 placebo recipients and 8 SARS-CoV-2 convalescent individuals. Trial participants were randomized into five groups of five: low-dose or high-dose Ad26.COV2.S given once or twice, or placebo on both occasions. Blinding of investigators to trial group allocation was maintained during experiments and outcome assessment.

The full study reports these points: Comparable non-spike TCR breadth was observed between vaccine and placebo recipients, consistent with only spike being contained in the vaccine. The authors noted that total T cell responses may have been underestimated by the TCR breadth and depth analyses. The study was not powered for comparison of responses between vaccine doses or regimens. After vaccination, substantial breadth of spike-specific CD8+ and CD4+ T cell responses was reported. Compared with placebo recipients, Ad26.COV2.S recipients showed higher spike-specific TCR breadth (P = 0.0014).

Including cysteine and phenylalanine, the CDR3 has 17 amino acids. Just the 51-base CDR3 DNA is kept, in frame starting at base 1. V was cut back by 7 bases and J by 7 bases, leaving a gap of 23 bases between them. CDR1 and CDR2 were assigned from the germline V gene as SNHLY and FYNNEI. What this sample's treatment or condition label stands for: roughly 18 received Ad26.COV2.S at low or high dose, single or two shots; 5 received placebo; per-sample allocation not given. For vaccine and placebo recipients, the sequenced repertoires came from samples collected on day 63 after the first injection. Between 29 July and 7 August 2020, Cohort 1b enrolled 25 adults aged 18-55 years at one site in Boston, USA. As a vaccine, Ad26.COV2.S was a replication-incompetent adenovirus type 26 vector that expressed a prefusion-stabilized SARS-CoV-2 spike protein derived from the original Wuhan strain. The immunoSEQ Assay was the method used to sequence TCRbeta CDR3 regions. After extraction, genomic DNA underwent amplification by bias-controlled multiplex PCR, followed by high-throughput sequencing. As for the authors' bioinformatics: To quantify the absolute abundance of every unique TCRbeta CDR3 region, sequences were collapsed and filtered. T cell fraction was estimated by normalizing TCRbeta template counts to usable DNA, with usable DNA measured through amplification of reference genes found in all nucleated cells. Repertoire TCRs were annotated as SARS-CoV-2-specific when V gene, CDR3 amino acid sequence and J gene were exactly matched to a known reactive TCR set. The reference SARS-CoV-2 TCR set was derived from MIRA and filtered for enrichment in COVID-19-positive ImmuneCODE repertoires, a step that removed public or cross-reactive TCRs. Drawing on the MIRA antigens, annotated TCRs were analysed further at the level of specific ORF or position within ORF. Breadth was defined as annotated unique rearrangements over total unique productive rearrangements; depth was the summed frequency of those rearrangements. TCR breadth was compared between groups using two-sided Wilcoxon rank-sum tests. In its TCRdb copy, this immuneACCESS table keeps in-frame sequences only and misses some clones. Where compared with another copy, unresolved V genes explain less than half of these, and the others have no known cause. Clone size and the V and J calls come from that table; the DNA yielded D and trimming. The sample table records 350,000 to 450,000 clones; roughly 87% of these occur just once. The ten largest make up roughly 3.1% of the sample.

The specimen was peripheral blood, collected in a trial of Ad26.COV2.S vaccine versus placebo. The rearranged chain carries TRBV2 and TRBJ1-6; matching of 6 bases hints at TRBD1 as the D gene. The origin of this receptor is a person between 18 and 60 years old who received the Ad26.COV2.S COVID-19 vaccine or a placebo. The nucleotide sequence reads as follows: TGTGCCAGCATCCGGGAACCCGGGGGGACAAGAAATTCACCCCTCCACTTT. Translated, it reads CASIREPGGTRNSPLHF.